Listed below are T cell receptor beta chains from one sample, sequenced in a study of cytomegalovirus exposure and HLA in healthy donors. Libraries were prepared by immunoSEQ multiplex PCR; TCRdb keeps only in-frame clonotypes and omits some of them. The data show more than 110,000 clones, roughly 83% seen once. Input material: PBMCs. These TCRs come from a female donor in good health and CMV-seronegative. CDR3s include the opening cysteine and the closing phenylalanine or tryptophan. A D gene is named only where the DNA matches it firmly. Size values are once, few and many counts, or a class for expanded clones, and some rows have none.

cdr3_aa cdr3_nt d_call j_call v_call clone_size
CSARQEAFF TGCAGTGCTAGACAGGAAGCTTTCTTT - TRBJ1-1 TRBV20-1 -
CASRTTGRGYGYTF TGTGCCAGCAGAACTACAGGGAGAGGATATGGCTACACCTTC - TRBJ1-2 TRBV6-1 -
CASSGPRGGTRLFF TGTGCCAGCAGCGGACCCCGGGGTGGGACACGGTTGTTCTTC - TRBJ2-1 TRBV11-3 once
CASSDQVNTEAFF TGTGCCAGCAGTGACCAGGTGAACACTGAAGCTTTCTTT - TRBJ1-1 TRBV25-1 few
CASSPSRGLPEAFF TGTGCCAGCAGTCCTTCCAGGGGGCTTCCTGAAGCTTTCTTT TRBD1 TRBJ1-1 TRBV11-3 -
CATQSGSNYEQYF TGTGCCACCCAAAGCGGGAGCAACTACGAGCAGTACTTC TRBD2 TRBJ2-7 TRBV15 -
CASSLQTGAGVYEQYF TGTGCCAGCAGCCTTCAGACAGGGGCGGGTGTCTACGAGCAGTACTTC TRBD1 TRBJ2-7 TRBV9 -
CASYFYGGSMVEQYF TGTGCCAGCTACTTTTATGGTGGTTCGATGGTAGAGCAGTACTTC - TRBJ2-7 TRBV27 -
CASSDQGAEAFF TGCGCCAGCAGTGATCAGGGGGCTGAAGCTTTCTTT TRBD1 TRBJ1-1 TRBV10-1 few
CASRGTSTGELFF TGCGCCAGCAGGGGGACTAGCACCGGGGAGCTGTTTTTT TRBD2 TRBJ2-2 TRBV5-1 -
CASSPQGSRSETQYF TGCGCCAGCAGCCCCCAGGGCTCTAGGTCGGAGACCCAGTACTTC - TRBJ2-5 TRBV4-3 -
CASSLSDSPLHF TGTGCCAGCAGTTTATCTGATTCACCCCTCCACTTT - TRBJ1-6 TRBV28 -
CASSLVAGVRTDTQYF TGTGCCAGCAGCTTGGTCGCGGGAGTTAGGACAGATACGCAGTATTTT TRBD2 TRBJ2-3 TRBV5-6 -
CASSFAAGGANGYTF TGTGCCAGCAGCTTTGCCGCAGGGGGCGCGAATGGCTACACCTTC TRBD1 TRBJ1-2 TRBV7-9 -
CASSPDGGPYEQYF TGCGCCAGCAGCCCTGACGGAGGACCCTACGAGCAGTACTTC - TRBJ2-7 TRBV5-1 -
CASGPQGGWQFF TGTGCTAGTGGTCCGCAGGGAGGTTGGCAGTTCTTC - TRBJ2-1 TRBV12-5 -
CASSPTGQGGETQYF TGTGCTAGCAGCCCAACCGGACAGGGCGGGGAGACCCAGTACTTC TRBD1 TRBJ2-5 TRBV7-7 few
CASRVSGKETQYF TGCGCCAGCAGGGTATCCGGGAAAGAGACCCAGTACTTC - TRBJ2-5 TRBV4-1 -
CATSLRDRARYEQYF TGTGCCACCAGCCTCCGGGACAGGGCAAGGTACGAGCAGTACTTC TRBD1 TRBJ2-7 TRBV15 -
CAWSRGLGNQPQHF TGTGCCTGGTCCAGGGGGCTCGGCAATCAGCCCCAGCATTTT TRBD1 TRBJ1-5 TRBV30 -
CASSQRTGLSRTEAFF TGCGCCAGCAGCCAAAGGACAGGGCTATCGCGCACTGAAGCTTTCTTT TRBD1 TRBJ1-1 TRBV4-1 -
CASSSRRGTGSTWGYTF TGTGCCAGCAGCTCCCGGAGGGGGACAGGCTCCACTTGGGGCTACACCTTC TRBD1 TRBJ1-2 TRBV7-9 -
CASSLGQGAGNTIYF TGTGCCAGCAGCCTCGGACAGGGAGCTGGAAACACCATATATTTT TRBD1 TRBJ1-3 TRBV9 -
CASSPGTGGMNTEAFF TGTGCCAGCAGCCCTGGGACAGGTGGAATGAACACTGAAGCTTTCTTT TRBD1 TRBJ1-1 TRBV9 -
CASSLSKIGYTF TGTGCCAGCAGCTTGTCTAAGATTGGCTACACCTTC - TRBJ1-2 TRBV5-5 -
CASSSEGTSGGRAYEQYF TGTGCCAGCAGCTCAGAGGGGACTAGCGGGGGGAGAGCCTACGAGCAGTACTTC TRBD2 TRBJ2-7 TRBV9 -